The 21 T cell receptor beta chains reported below all come from one sample, sequenced in a study of CD4 T cells in relation to SARS-CoV-2 and coronaviruses (dated by TCRdb to the early 2020s). Preparation of the library involved the immunoSEQ multiplex PCR assay. TCRdb holds this immuneACCESS table with in-frame rearrangements only. Some clones are missing; in checked studies, unresolved V genes explain under half, and the rest has no known cause. The sample data list 15,000 to 20,000 clones, and around 81% of these were observed just once. The ten largest clonotypes hold roughly 10% of the sample. CD4+ T cells from unexposed donors were collected before the COVID-19 pandemic (2011-2018). After approximately 11 days of culture, CD4+ T cells were isolated with the EasySep CD4+ T cell isolation kit. No cognate antigen is known for these TCRs. The sample taken for sequencing was CD4+ T cells from PBMCs, cultured in vitro. The source of these receptors is a human donor in good health.

The chain joins TRBV18 to TRBJ2-7; D unclear. The CDR3 has 14 amino acids. Germline V lookup: CDR1 KGHSH, CDR2 LQKENI. Deletions cut 1 base from V and 1 base from J, with 8 bases between. CDR3 sequence reads: CASSPLLDSYEQYF. The CDR3 nucleotides are TGTGCCAGCTCACCACTCCTGGATTCCTACGAGCAGTACTTC.

As concerns this clone: Sequence at one end of the junction differs from germline and may be a read error. This rearrangement joins TRBV3-1 (or the pseudogene TRBV3-2) to TRBJ2-3, with 7 bases matching TRBD2. The germline CDR1 and CDR2 sequences are LGHDT and YNNKEL (reference sequence). The CDR3 extends over 12 amino acids. The CDR3 DNA reads TGTGCCAGCAGCCGGGGGGGGACCAGGCTTTTTTTT. This sequence encodes CASSRGGTRLFF.

V usage is TRBV5-1 and J usage is TRBJ1-2; perhaps TRBD1 as D (5 bases). Germline loops: CDR1 SGHRS, CDR2 YFSETQ. Trimming removed 1 base from V and 8 bases from J, with 12 bases in between. This CDR3 is built from 13 residues. CDR3 loop: CASSLSGGGGYTF. In nucleotides, the CDR3 is TGCGCCAGCAGCTTGAGCGGGGGTGGCGGCTACACCTTC.

This chain connects TRBV9 to TRBJ2-3; no clear D. V was trimmed by 4 bases and J by 6 bases, leaving 24 bases between them. Per germline, CDR1 SGDLS and CDR2 YYNGEE. The CDR3 covers 17 residues. The CDR3 DNA follows: TGTGCCAGCAGCCAATCTCGCCTCTGGGTTGGAATGGATACGCAGTATTTT. The encoded protein is CASSQSRLWVGMDTQYF.

Here the CDR3 DNA reads TGTGCCAGCAGCTCTCGACTATCCGCCAACTCTGGAAACACCATATATTTT. It specifies CASSSRLSANSGNTIYF. The J gene is TRBJ1-3, the V gene TRBV11-2, with no clear D. V shed 4 bases and J shed 0 bases, with 16 bases lying between them. CDR3 size: 17 residues. Germline V gives CDR1 SGHAT, CDR2 FQNNGV.

This clone was recorded only once. The chain is built from TRBV28 and TRBJ1-2; D may be TRBD1 (5 bases). The CDR3 is 14 amino acids. Trimming shortened V by 4 bases and J by 2 bases, and 11 bases separated the two germline ends. Germline V lookup: CDR1 MDHEN, CDR2 SYDVKM. The CDR3 sequence is CASSSVQGNYGYTF. In DNA, the CDR3 is TGTGCCAGCAGTTCTGTCCAGGGCAACTATGGCTACACCTTC.

The gene calls are TRBV5-1 and TRBJ1-2; 8 nucleotides match TRBD1. V shed 3 bases, J shed 7 bases, and the junction held 8 bases outside the gene matches. CDR1 and CDR2 from the germline V gene are SGHRS and YFSETQ. The CDR3 is 14 amino acids. As DNA, the CDR3 is TGCGCCAGCAGCTCCGGACAGGGTGACGGTGGCTACACCTTC. Its translation: CASSSGQGDGGYTF.

The genes are TRBV12-3 or TRBV12-4 and TRBJ2-3; D is undetermined. The CDR3 is 12 residues long. The V gene lost 3 bases and the J gene lost 7 bases, with 8 bases spanning the gap. The CDR3 DNA reads TGTGCCAGCAGTTTTAGCAGCTATACGCAGTATTTT. Protein sequence: CASSFSSYTQYF.

The chain recombines TRBV6-6 with TRBJ2-7; TRBD1 aligns across 7 bases. The CDR3 is 14 amino acids. Germline assignment: CDR1 MNHNY and CDR2 SVGAGI (reference sequence). Trimming took 7 bases from V and 3 from J; bases not matched to a gene: 9. This CDR3 reads CASNTGDIFYEQYF. The CDR3 coding sequence is TGTGCCAGCAATACAGGGGACATCTTCTACGAGCAGTACTTC.

This rearrangement joins TRBV12-5 to TRBJ2-2, with D possibly TRBD1 on 5 matching bases. V lost 4 bases and J lost 6, with 6 bases in between. CDR1 and CDR2 (germline): LGHNT, FRNRAP. CDR3 length: 12 residues. The CDR3: CASGSRAGELFF. The CDR3 DNA reads TGTGCTAGTGGTTCCAGGGCCGGGGAGCTGTTTTTT.

This clone occurred a few times. This chain joins TRBV5-5 and TRBJ1-2; TRBD1 aligns across 7 bases. Per the germline V gene, CDR1 is SGHKS and CDR2 is YYEKEE (reference sequence). With V trimmed by 3 bases and J by 2 bases, 7 bases remained unmatched. There are 15 residues in the CDR3. The CDR3 nucleotides read TGTGCCAGCAGCTGGGGACAGAATCAGAACTATGGCTACACCTTC. Its protein product is CASSWGQNQNYGYTF. The full variable domain, in which reference TRBV5-5 and TRBJ1-2 provide the parts outside the CDR3, is DAGVTQSPTHLIKTRGQQVTLRCSPISGHKSVSWYQQVLGQGPQFIFQYYEKEERGRGNFPDRFSARQFPNYSSELNVNALLLGDSALYLCASSWGQNQNYGYTFGSGTRLTVV.

Here the CDR3 DNA reads TGTGCCAGCAGGTACCGGGACAGGGGACTCCGTTTCTTGGTATTGTCTGAAGCTTTCTTT. Its translation: CASRYRDRGLRFLVLSEAFF. The chain employs TRBV6-2 or TRBV6-3 and TRBJ1-1; 10 bases agree with TRBD1. Germline CDR1 and CDR2: MNHEY and SVGEGT. The CDR3 has 20 residues. After removal of 6 bases from V and 6 bases from J, the junction contained 25 bases not matched to a gene.

The V gene is TRBV7-9, the J gene TRBJ2-2; 9 bases map to TRBD1. The CDR3 contains 17 residues. J lost 6 bases, V lost 4 bases, and 12 bases had no gene match. CDR1 is SEHNR, CDR2 FQNEAQ, per germline (reference sequence). The CDR3 DNA reads as TGTGCCAGCAGCTCCCCGCCGGGACAGGGTCTCTCCGGGGAGCTGTTTTTT. Amino acid sequence: CASSSPPGQGLSGELFF.

The V gene is TRBV7-8, the J gene TRBJ2-1; 9 bases line up with TRBD1. The J segment lost 2 bases and the V segment lost 1 base, leaving 3 bases of the junction unmatched. The germline V gene encodes CDR1 SGHVS and CDR2 FQNEAQ. The CDR3 extends over 16 amino acids. The CDR3 nucleotides read TGTGCCAGCAGCTTAGGGGACAGGGTACCCTACAATGAGCAGTTCTTC. Residues: CASSLGDRVPYNEQFF.

Turning to this clone: The sample has other DNA sequences that encode this CDR3 too. V gene TRBV9 combines with J gene TRBJ1-6; 7 bases fit TRBD1. Germline V CDR1 and CDR2: SGDLS, YYNGEE. The ends lost 5 bases at V and 6 bases at J; junction bases unmatched: 20. The CDR3 spans 19 residues. This CDR3 reads CASRYQTGARNSGNSPLHF. The CDR3 DNA reads TGTGCCAGCAGGTACCAAACAGGGGCGAGGAATTCGGGTAATTCACCCCTCCACTTT.

As DNA, the CDR3 is TGCGCCAGCAGCTTGGGGGTAGCGGGAGTGTTGGGGACCCAGTACTTC. This sequence encodes CASSLGVAGVLGTQYF. This chain joins TRBV5-1 and TRBJ2-5, with 9 bases that match TRBD2. V dropped 0 bases and J dropped 7; count of bases not matched to a gene: 10. The CDR3 spans 16 residues. The germline V gene encodes CDR1 SGHRS and CDR2 YFSETQ.

The rearrangement uses TRBV19 and TRBJ2-3; 8 bases are shared with TRBD1. J gave up 0 bases and V 4 bases, and 6 bases lay outside the gene matches. Germline assignment: CDR1 LNHDA and CDR2 SQIVND (reference sequence). This CDR3 contains 16 residues. CDR3 nucleotide sequence: TGTGCCAGTAGTAACGCCGGGACAGGCAGCACAGATACGCAGTATTTT. This codes for CASSNAGTGSTDTQYF. Filled out from reference TRBV19 and TRBJ2-3, the complete variable domain reads DGGITQSPKYLFRKEGQNVTLSCEQNLNHDAMYWYRQDPGQGLRLIYYSQIVNDFQKGDIAEGYSVSREKKESFPLTVTSAQKNPTAFYLCASSNAGTGSTDTQYFGPGTRLTVL.

V and J are TRBV27 and TRBJ2-2; 8 bases are a match to TRBD1. The junction had 6 bases not matched to a gene; V was cut back by 5 bases and J by 7 bases. The CDR3 is 14 amino acids. CDR1 and CDR2 (germline): MNHEY, SMNVEV (reference sequence). CDR3 residues: CASSPRQGLGELFF. The CDR3, as DNA: TGTGCCAGCAGTCCACGACAGGGGCTCGGGGAGCTGTTTTTT.

The chain employs TRBV6-5 and TRBJ2-5; 8 nucleotides agree with TRBD1. The CDR3 length is 16 residues. V trimming: 2 bases; J trimming: 1 base; junction bases outside the gene matches: 6. Germline V gene sequence: CDR1 MNHEY, CDR2 SVGAGI. The DNA for the CDR3 is TGTGCCAGCAGTTACGGAATGACAGGGGTCCAAGAGACCCAGTACTTC. Its protein product is CASSYGMTGVQETQYF.

V gene TRBV5-1 combines with J gene TRBJ2-7; 9 bases map to TRBD1. Trimming took 4 bases from V and 6 from J; bases not matched to a gene: 14. The CDR3 loop spans 16 amino acids. Germline CDR1 is SGHRS and CDR2 is YFSETQ. CDR3 in amino acids: CASSPTHGTGNAEQYF. The CDR3 DNA sequence: TGCGCCAGCAGCCCGACCCACGGGACAGGGAATGCCGAGCAGTACTTC. Drawing the rest from reference TRBV5-1 and TRBJ2-7, the complete variable domain is KAGVTQTPRYLIKTRGQQVTLSCSPISGHRSVSWYQQTPGQGLQFLFEYFSETQRNKGNFPGRFSGRQFSNSRSEMNVSTLELGDSALYLCASSPTHGTGNAEQYFGPGTRLTVT.

The V call is TRBV5-4, the J call TRBJ2-7; 8 bases match TRBD1. The V gene's germline CDR1 is SGHNT and CDR2 YYREEE (reference sequence). V gave up 7 bases and J gave up 2 bases; unmatched junction bases: 8. The CDR3 extends over 14 amino acids. Written as DNA, the CDR3 is TGTGCCAGCCGAGACGACAGGGGAGCCTACGAGCAGTACTTC. Protein sequence: CASRDDRGAYEQYF.